This T cell receptor beta chain was obtained from a study of CD8 T cells in ankylosing spondylitis. Findings of the study overall: Characteristic of ankylosing spondylitis blood, it appeared, was a TCR beta motif comprising about eight highly homologous variants.

In regard to this clonotype: Its antigen is undetermined.

TCRdb reprocessed the 5' RACE reads via MiXCR and lists one record per CDR3 protein. The data hold almost 400,000 distinct CDR3 sequences, with around 20% observed a single time. This clonotype was obtained from a male donor with ankylosing spondylitis. Material for sequencing was blood, either unsorted or a sorted T cell fraction (not recorded which).

CDR3 DNA: TGTGCCAGCAGTTCAGGTTGGTACGAGCAGTACTTC. Translation gives CASSSGWYEQYF. V gene TRBV28 combines with J gene TRBJ2-7; D is uncertain. CDR3 length equals 12 residues. Germline V gene lookup returns CDR1 MDHEN and CDR2 SYDVKM. The V and J ends lost 4 bases and 4 bases respectively, with 8 bases between them.